This T cell receptor (beta chain) was found in a study of T-cell reconstitution after alpha-beta-depleted transplantation in children. Concerning this clonotype itself: Its target is unknown.

Regarding the study as a whole: After transplant, high TCRbeta diversity at day 60 in some patients arose from surviving recipient T cells and thymic progenitors. Expanded clones from the graft, numbering several hundred, reportedly supplied alpha-beta T cells about two months after transplant.

A library of TCRbeta sequences, prepared with unique molecular identifiers, was generated. One entry per CDR3 protein results from TCRdb running MiXCR on the PCR reads. The sample yields 84,000 or so distinct CDR3 sequences, roughly a sixth seen once. The CDR3 length is 16 residues. Trimming cost V 5 bases and J 0 bases, with 16 bases left between them. J is TRBJ1-2 and V is TRBV12-3 or TRBV12-4; TRBD1 might be the D (5 bases). The starting material was PBMCs, mostly from graft donor cells, obtained 180 days after TCRalphabeta/CD19-depleted stem cell transplant. The TCR comes from a male patient aged 2 to 10 who had a stem cell transplant for acute lymphoblastic leukemia, so the T cells may come from the graft donor. The chain's CDR3 is CASSHEGTAANYGYTF. The CDR3 DNA follows: TGTGCCAGCAGTCACGAGGGGACCGCGGCTAACTATGGCTACACCTTC.